The 10 T cell receptor beta chains given below trace back to one sample, sequenced in a study of T cell responses to AZD1222 COVID-19 vaccine. Method: immunoSEQ multiplex PCR; TCRdb's copy keeps in-frame clones and lacks some. The repertoire holds approximately 64,000 clones, with 84% as singletons. Here the sequenced sample was peripheral blood, taken on day 0 of AZD1222 vaccination. The receptor source for this set is an adult in good health.

The chain recombines TRBV27 with TRBJ2-1; a weak D match, TRBD2 (5 bases). The germline CDR1 and CDR2 sequences are MNHEY and SMNVEV (reference sequence). V was trimmed by 4 bases and J by 11 bases, leaving 21 bases between them. The CDR3 is 15 amino acids. In nucleotides, the CDR3 is TGTGCCAGCAGTTCAGGCCCCGGGGTCCCCGGTAAGCAGTTCTTC. Protein product: CASSSGPGVPGKQFF.

A few counts support this clone. The chain employs TRBV27 and TRBJ1-4; the D is unclear. V was trimmed by 4 bases and J by 5 bases, leaving 14 bases between them. CDR3 length equals 15 residues. The germline CDR1 and CDR2 sequences are MNHEY and SMNVEV (reference sequence). Here the CDR3 reads CASSYSFSENEKLFF. The CDR3 DNA follows: TGTGCCAGCAGTTATTCTTTCAGCGAGAATGAAAAACTGTTTTTT.

V usage is TRBV18 and J usage is TRBJ1-2; D ambiguous. V shed 6 bases and J shed 9 bases, with 5 bases lying between them. Germline V gene data show CDR1 as KGHSH and CDR2 as LQKENI. This CDR3 region has 9 residues. The CDR3 protein is CASSPSYTF. CDR3 sequence (DNA): TGTGCCAGCTCGCCGAGCTACACCTTC.

V and J are TRBV7-9 and TRBJ2-1; TRBD2 aligns across 16 bases. Germline lookup yields CDR1 SEHNR and CDR2 FQNEAQ (reference sequence). Trimming took 8 bases from V and 8 from J; bases not matched to a gene: 0. The CDR3 extends over 13 amino acids. CDR3 region: CASGTSGGDEQFF. In DNA, the CDR3 is TGTGCCAGCGGGACTAGCGGGGGGGATGAGCAGTTCTTC.

The rearrangement uses TRBV6-5 and TRBJ2-7; D unclear. Per germline, CDR1 MNHEY and CDR2 SVGAGI. The length of the CDR3 is 13 residues. V was pared by 4 bases and J by 3 bases, with 10 bases between. The CDR3 spells CASSSGPLYEQYF. The CDR3 coding sequence is TGTGCCAGCAGTTCCGGGCCGCTCTACGAGCAGTACTTC.

The gene calls are TRBV4-1 and TRBJ2-3; possible D gene TRBD1, 6 bases. Trimming left V 4 bases short and J 4 bases short, with 18 bases between. The CDR3 runs 16 residues. From germline, CDR1 is MGHRA and CDR2 YSYEKL. The CDR3 region has the DNA TGCGCCAGCAGCCCAGGGCAGGGACACTTCTCAGATACGCAGTATTTT. Protein product: CASSPGQGHFSDTQYF.

V and J are TRBV15 and TRBJ1-4; 8 positions match TRBD1. CDR1 and CDR2 from the germline V gene are LNHNV and YYDKDF (reference sequence). With 5 bases clipped from V and 4 bases from J, the junction kept 6 bases outside the gene matches. This CDR3 comprises 15 residues. The CDR3 loop reads CATSFRQGNNEKLFF. Here the CDR3 DNA reads TGTGCCACCAGCTTCCGACAGGGGAATAATGAAAAACTGTTTTTT.

Only one count was recorded for this clone. The chain combines TRBV5-4 with TRBJ1-4, with D perhaps TRBD1 (6 bases). The CDR3 runs 13 residues. CDR1 SGHNT and CDR2 YYREEE come from the germline V gene (reference sequence). The V end was cut by 7 bases, the J end by 7 bases, with 14 bases between. CDR3 sequence (DNA): TGTGCCAGCCAACAGGGTCCGGGTGAAAAACTGTTTTTT. It is translated as CASQQGPGEKLFF.

J is TRBJ1-2 and V is TRBV4-1; D uncertain. This CDR3 has 11 amino acids. CDR1 and CDR2 (germline): MGHRA, YSYEKL. With 5 bases removed from V and 10 bases from J, the gap between germline ends came to 11 bases. CDR3 residues: CASSFHGDYTF. The CDR3 DNA reads as TGCGCCAGCAGCTTTCATGGGGACTACACCTTC.

The rearrangement uses TRBV2 and TRBJ1-3; D not resolved. Germline V gene sequence: CDR1 SNHLY, CDR2 FYNNEI. There are 14 residues in the CDR3. The V end lost 5 bases, the J end lost 1 base, and 9 bases lay between the germline ends. The CDR3 sequence is CASSSAGSGNTIYF. CDR3 DNA: TGTGCCAGCAGTTCCGCCGGATCTGGAAACACCATATATTTT.